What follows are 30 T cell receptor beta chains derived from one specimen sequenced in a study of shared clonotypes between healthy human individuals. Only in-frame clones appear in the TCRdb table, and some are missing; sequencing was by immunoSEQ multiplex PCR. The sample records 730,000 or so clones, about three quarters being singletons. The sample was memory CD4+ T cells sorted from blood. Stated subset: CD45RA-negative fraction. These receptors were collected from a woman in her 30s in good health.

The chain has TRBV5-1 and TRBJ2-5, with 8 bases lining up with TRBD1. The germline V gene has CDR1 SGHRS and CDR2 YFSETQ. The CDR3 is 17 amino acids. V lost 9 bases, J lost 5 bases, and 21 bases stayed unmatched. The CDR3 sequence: CATKDTGRGLPWETQYF. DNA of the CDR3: TGCGCCACCAAAGATACGGGCAGGGGGCTTCCCTGGGAGACCCAGTACTTC.

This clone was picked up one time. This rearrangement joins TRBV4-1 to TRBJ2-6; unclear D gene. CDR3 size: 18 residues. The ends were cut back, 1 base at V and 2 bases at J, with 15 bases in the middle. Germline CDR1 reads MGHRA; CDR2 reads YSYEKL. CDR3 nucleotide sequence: TGCGCCAGCAGCCAAGGGTCCAGCACTCTTGCTGGGGCCAACGTCCTGACTTTC. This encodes CASSQGSSTLAGANVLTF.

Written as DNA, the CDR3 is TGCAGTGCTAGACCCACTCTTAATGAATACTTC. This gives the protein CSARPTLNEYF. The chain uses TRBV20-1 and TRBJ2-7; D call uncertain. The V and J ends lost 2 bases and 13 bases respectively, with 15 bases between them. Germline V gives CDR1 DFQATT, CDR2 SNEGSKA (reference sequence). This CDR3 spans 11 amino acids.

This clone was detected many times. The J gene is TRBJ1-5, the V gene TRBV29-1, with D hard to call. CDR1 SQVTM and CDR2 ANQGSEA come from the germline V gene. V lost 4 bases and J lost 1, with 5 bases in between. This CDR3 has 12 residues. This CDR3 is CSVGSSNQPQHF. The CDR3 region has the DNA TGCAGCGTTGGCAGCAGCAATCAGCCCCAGCATTTT.

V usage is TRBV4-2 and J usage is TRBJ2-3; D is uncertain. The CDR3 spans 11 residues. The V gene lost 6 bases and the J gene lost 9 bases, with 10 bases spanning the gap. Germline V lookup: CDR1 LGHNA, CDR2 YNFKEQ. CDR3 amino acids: CASSLPETQYF. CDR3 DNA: TGTGCCAGCAGTCTGCCCGAAACGCAGTATTTT.

The CDR3 DNA reads TGCGCCAGCAGCTACGGGGCCTCTGGAAACACCATATATTTT. This gives the protein CASSYGASGNTIYF. The rearrangement uses TRBV5-1 and TRBJ1-3, with D maybe TRBD1 (5 bases). Trimming removed 3 bases at V and 0 bases at J, with 7 bases between. This CDR3 region has 14 residues. Germline V gene lookup returns CDR1 SGHRS and CDR2 YFSETQ.

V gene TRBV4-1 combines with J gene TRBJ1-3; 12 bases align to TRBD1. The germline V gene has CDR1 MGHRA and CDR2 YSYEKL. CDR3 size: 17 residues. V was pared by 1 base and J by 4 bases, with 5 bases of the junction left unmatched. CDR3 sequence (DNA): TGCGCCAGCAGCCAAGGGGGACAGGGGGCGGTGGGAAACACCATATATTTT. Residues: CASSQGGQGAVGNTIYF.

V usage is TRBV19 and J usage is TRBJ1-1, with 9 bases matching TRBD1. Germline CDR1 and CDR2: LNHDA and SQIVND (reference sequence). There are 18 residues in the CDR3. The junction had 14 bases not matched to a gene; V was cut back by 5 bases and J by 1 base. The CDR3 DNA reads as TGTGCCAGTAGTTCGACGGGAACCGGGACAGGGAAGAACACTGAAGCTTTCTTT. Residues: CASSSTGTGTGKNTEAFF.

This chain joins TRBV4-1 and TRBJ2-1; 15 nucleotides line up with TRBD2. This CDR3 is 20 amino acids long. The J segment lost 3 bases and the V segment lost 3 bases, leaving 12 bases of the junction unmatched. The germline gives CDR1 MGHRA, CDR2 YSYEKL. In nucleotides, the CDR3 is TGCGCCAGCAGCCAGCTTCGTAGGACTAGCGGGAGGGCCGGCTACAATGAGCAGTTCTTC. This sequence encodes CASSQLRRTSGRAGYNEQFF.

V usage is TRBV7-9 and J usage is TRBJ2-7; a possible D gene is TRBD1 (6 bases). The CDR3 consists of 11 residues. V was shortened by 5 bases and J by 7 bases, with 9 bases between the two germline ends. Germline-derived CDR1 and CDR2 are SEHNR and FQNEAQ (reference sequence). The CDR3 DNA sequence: TGTGCCAGCAGCGGACAGTTGGAGCAGTACTTC. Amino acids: CASSGQLEQYF.

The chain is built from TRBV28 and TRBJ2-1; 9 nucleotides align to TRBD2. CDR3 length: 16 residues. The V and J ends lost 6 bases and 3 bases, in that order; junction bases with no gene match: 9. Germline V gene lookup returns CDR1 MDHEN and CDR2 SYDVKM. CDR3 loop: CASSRQSGRNYNEQFF. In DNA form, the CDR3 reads TGTGCCAGCAGCCGACAAAGCGGGAGGAACTACAATGAGCAGTTCTTC.

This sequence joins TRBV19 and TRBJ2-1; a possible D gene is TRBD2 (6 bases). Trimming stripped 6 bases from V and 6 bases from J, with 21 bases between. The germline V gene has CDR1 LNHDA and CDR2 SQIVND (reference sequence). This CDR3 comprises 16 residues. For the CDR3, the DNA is TGTGCCAGTAGCCTGACACTAGCCGGGGCCCTCAATGAGCAGTTCTTC. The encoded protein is CASSLTLAGALNEQFF.

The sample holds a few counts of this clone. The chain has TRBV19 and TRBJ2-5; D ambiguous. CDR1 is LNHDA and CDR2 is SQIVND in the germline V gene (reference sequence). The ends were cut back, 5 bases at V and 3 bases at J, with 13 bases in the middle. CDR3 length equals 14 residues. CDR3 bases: TGTGCCAGTAGTCCCCGAACAGCTGAAGAGACCCAGTACTTC. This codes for CASSPRTAEETQYF.

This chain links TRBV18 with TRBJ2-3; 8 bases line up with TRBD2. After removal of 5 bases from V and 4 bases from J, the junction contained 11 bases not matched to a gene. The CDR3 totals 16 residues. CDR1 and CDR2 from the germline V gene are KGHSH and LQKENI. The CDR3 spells CASSTSGGPAADTQYF. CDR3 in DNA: TGTGCCAGCTCAACTAGCGGAGGTCCCGCCGCAGATACGCAGTATTTT.

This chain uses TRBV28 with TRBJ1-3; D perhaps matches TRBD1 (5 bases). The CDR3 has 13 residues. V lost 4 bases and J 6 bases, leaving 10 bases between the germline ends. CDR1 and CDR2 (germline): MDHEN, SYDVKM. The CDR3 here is CASSSGYANTIYF. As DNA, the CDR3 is TGTGCCAGCAGTTCAGGGTACGCAAACACCATATATTTT. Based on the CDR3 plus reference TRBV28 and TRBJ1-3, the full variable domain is DVKVTQSSRYLVKRTGEKVFLECVQDMDHENMFWYRQDPGLGLRLIYFSYDVKMKEKGDIPEGYSVSREKKERFSLILESASTNQTSMYLCASSSGYANTIYFGEGSWLTVV.

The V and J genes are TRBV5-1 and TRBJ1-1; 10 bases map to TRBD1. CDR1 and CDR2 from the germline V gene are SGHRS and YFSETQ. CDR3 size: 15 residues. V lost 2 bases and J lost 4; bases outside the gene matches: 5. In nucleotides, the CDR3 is TGCGCCAGCAGCTTCGGGACAGGGGATGGCACTGAAGCTTTCTTT. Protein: CASSFGTGDGTEAFF.

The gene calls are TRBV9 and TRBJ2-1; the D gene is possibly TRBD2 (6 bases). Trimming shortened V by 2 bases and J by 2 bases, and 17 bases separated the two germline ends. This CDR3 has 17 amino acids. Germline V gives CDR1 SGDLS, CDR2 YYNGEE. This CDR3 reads CASSVGPSSGAYNEQFF. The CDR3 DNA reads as TGTGCCAGCAGCGTGGGTCCGAGTAGCGGTGCCTACAATGAGCAGTTCTTC.

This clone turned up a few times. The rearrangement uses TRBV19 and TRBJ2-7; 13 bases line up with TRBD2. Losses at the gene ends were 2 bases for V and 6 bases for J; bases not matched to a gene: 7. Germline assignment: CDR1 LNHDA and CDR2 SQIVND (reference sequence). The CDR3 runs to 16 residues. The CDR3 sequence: CASSILTGTSGIEQYF. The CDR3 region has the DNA TGTGCCAGTAGTATATTAACCGGGACTAGCGGGATCGAGCAGTACTTC.

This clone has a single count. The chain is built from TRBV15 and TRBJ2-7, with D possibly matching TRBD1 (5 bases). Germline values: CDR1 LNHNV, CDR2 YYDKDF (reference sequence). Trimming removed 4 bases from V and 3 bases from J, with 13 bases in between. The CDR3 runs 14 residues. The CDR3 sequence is CATSIGRASYEQYF. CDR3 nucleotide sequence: TGTGCCACCAGCATAGGCAGGGCCAGCTACGAGCAGTACTTC.

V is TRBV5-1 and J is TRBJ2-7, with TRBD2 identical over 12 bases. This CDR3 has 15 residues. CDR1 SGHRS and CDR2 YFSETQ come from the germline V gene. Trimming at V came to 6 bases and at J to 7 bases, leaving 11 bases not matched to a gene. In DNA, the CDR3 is TGCGCCAGCAACCTCGGACTAGCGGGGACTTGGGAGCAGTACTTC. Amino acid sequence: CASNLGLAGTWEQYF.

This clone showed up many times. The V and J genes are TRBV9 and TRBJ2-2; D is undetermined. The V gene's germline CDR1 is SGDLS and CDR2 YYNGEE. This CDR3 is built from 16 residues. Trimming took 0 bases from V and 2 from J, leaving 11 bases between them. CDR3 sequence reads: CASSVGSDHNTGELFF. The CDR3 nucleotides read TGTGCCAGCAGCGTAGGGAGCGACCACAACACCGGGGAGCTGTTTTTT.

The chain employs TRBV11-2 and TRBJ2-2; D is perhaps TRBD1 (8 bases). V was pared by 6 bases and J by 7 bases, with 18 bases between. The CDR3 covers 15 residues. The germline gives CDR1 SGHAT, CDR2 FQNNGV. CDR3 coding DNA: TGTGCCAGCAGACGTCCAGGGGGCGGGAGCGGGGAGCTGTTTTTT. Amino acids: CASRRPGGGSGELFF.

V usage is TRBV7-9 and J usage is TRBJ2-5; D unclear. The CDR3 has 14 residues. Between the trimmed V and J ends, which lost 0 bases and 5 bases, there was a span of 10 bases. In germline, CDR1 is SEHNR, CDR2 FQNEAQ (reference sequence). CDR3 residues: CASSLANSYETQYF. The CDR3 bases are TGTGCCAGCAGCTTAGCGAATAGTTACGAGACCCAGTACTTC.

DNA for the CDR3: TGTGCCAGCAATTTACAAAGCTCCTACAATGAGCAGTTCTTC. Its protein is CASNLQSSYNEQFF. The chain links TRBV2 to TRBJ2-1; no definite D call. Trimming left V 7 bases short and J 0 bases short, with 10 bases between. There are 14 residues in the CDR3. Germline V CDR1 and CDR2: SNHLY, FYNNEI.

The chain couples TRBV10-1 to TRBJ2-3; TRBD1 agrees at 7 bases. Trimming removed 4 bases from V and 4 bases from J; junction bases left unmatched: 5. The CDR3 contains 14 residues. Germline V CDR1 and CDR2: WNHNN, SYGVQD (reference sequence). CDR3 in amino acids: CASSGQGNADTQYF. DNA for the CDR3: TGCGCCAGCAGTGGACAGGGCAACGCAGATACGCAGTATTTT.

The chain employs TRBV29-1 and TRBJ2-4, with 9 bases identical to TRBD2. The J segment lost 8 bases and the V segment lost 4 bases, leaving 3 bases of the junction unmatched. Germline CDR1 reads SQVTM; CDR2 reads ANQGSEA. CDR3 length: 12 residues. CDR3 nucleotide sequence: TGCAGCGTTGCTAGCGGGGAGGACATTCAGTACTTC. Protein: CSVASGEDIQYF.

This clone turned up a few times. In DNA form, the CDR3 reads TGCAGCGTTTTCGACTATGTAGAGACCCAGTACTTC. Protein sequence: CSVFDYVETQYF. V and J are TRBV29-1 and TRBJ2-5, with a weak D call TRBD2 (5 bases). This CDR3 contains 12 residues. The germline CDR1 and CDR2 sequences are SQVTM and ANQGSEA. Trimming stripped 5 bases from V and 4 bases from J, with 11 bases between.

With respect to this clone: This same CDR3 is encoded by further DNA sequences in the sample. DNA for the CDR3: TGCGCCAGCAGCTCGGGGCAGCCAAATCAGCCCCAGCATTTT. Translating gives CASSSGQPNQPQHF. The chain employs TRBV5-1 and TRBJ1-5; a weak D match, TRBD1 (5 bases). V lost 3 bases to trimming and J lost 4 bases, with 11 bases between them. The germline CDR1 and CDR2 sequences are SGHRS and YFSETQ. The CDR3 contains 14 residues.

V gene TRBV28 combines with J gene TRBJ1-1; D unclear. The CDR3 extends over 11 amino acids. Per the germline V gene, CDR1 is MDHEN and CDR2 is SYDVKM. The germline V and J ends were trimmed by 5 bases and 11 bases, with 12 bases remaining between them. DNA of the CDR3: TGTGCCAGCAGTCCAGGCCATGTGGCTTTCTTT. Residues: CASSPGHVAFF.

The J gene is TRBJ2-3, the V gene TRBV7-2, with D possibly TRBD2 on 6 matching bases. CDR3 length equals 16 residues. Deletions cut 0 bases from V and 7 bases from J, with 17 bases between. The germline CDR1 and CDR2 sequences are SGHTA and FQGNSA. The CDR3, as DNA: TGTGCCAGCAGCTTAGCGGTTAGCGGATCCACTTATACGCAGTATTTT. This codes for CASSLAVSGSTYTQYF.